The 18 T cell receptor beta chains below all came from one sample that was sequenced in a study of cytotoxic CD8 clonotypes in ibrutinib-treated CLL. Sequencing used immunoSEQ multiplex PCR; TCRdb keeps in-frame clones, though not all of them. The sample lists about 56,000 clones, 56% occurring once. The material sequenced was PBMCs, taken after 24 months of ibrutinib treatment. These receptors originate from a human donor with chronic lymphocytic leukemia.

This clone showed up just a few times. This chain connects TRBV7-2 to TRBJ2-1; D gene uncertain. Germline V gene lookup returns CDR1 SGHTA and CDR2 FQGNSA. Trimming removed 1 base at V and 6 bases at J, with 4 bases between. CDR3 size: 12 residues. The CDR3 coding sequence is TGTGCCAGCAGCTTAGTGGTCAATGAGCAGTTCTTC. It translates to CASSLVVNEQFF.

Only one count was recorded for this clone. The V call is TRBV19, the J call TRBJ2-5; D possibly uses TRBD1 or TRBD2 (5 bases each). Deletions cut 6 bases from V and 6 bases from J, with 17 bases between. CDR1 and CDR2 from the germline V gene are LNHDA and SQIVND (reference sequence). This CDR3 is 14 amino acids long. The CDR3 spells CASSGLGVSQTQYF. The CDR3 DNA is TGTGCCAGTAGCGGGTTGGGGGTGTCGCAGACCCAGTACTTC.

The chain couples TRBV2 to TRBJ1-2, with D tentatively TRBD1 (5 bases). Per germline, CDR1 SNHLY and CDR2 FYNNEI. The CDR3 runs 13 residues. V lost 2 bases to trimming and J lost 6 bases, with 10 bases between them. The CDR3 nucleotides are TGTGCCAGCAGTGAAAATGTAGGGGATGGCTACACCTTC. Its protein product is CASSENVGDGYTF.

The rearrangement joins TRBV10-1 to TRBJ1-5, with TRBD1 matching 7 bases. V gave up 6 bases and J gave up 3 bases; unmatched junction bases: 8. Germline V gene lookup returns CDR1 WNHNN and CDR2 SYGVQD (reference sequence). CDR3 size: 15 residues. CDR3 sequence: CASRQTTGDNQPQHF. In DNA, the CDR3 is TGCGCCAGCAGACAAACAACAGGGGACAATCAGCCCCAGCATTTT.

The V call is TRBV5-5, the J call TRBJ2-1, with 11 bases fitting TRBD1. This CDR3 region has 15 residues. CDR1 and CDR2 (germline): SGHKS, YYEKEE (reference sequence). Losses at the gene ends were 6 bases for V and 6 bases for J; bases not matched to a gene: 8. The DNA of the CDR3 is TGTGCCAGCACTGTCCGGGACAGGGGGGTCAATGAGCAGTTCTTC. Amino acid sequence: CASTVRDRGVNEQFF.

This clone has a handful of counts. J is TRBJ1-2 and V is TRBV7-8; no clear D gene. This CDR3 spans 12 amino acids. V lost 4 bases and J 8 bases, leaving 11 bases between the germline ends. Looked up from germline, CDR1 is SGHVS and CDR2 is FQNEAQ. CDR3 nucleotides: TGTGCCAGCAGCTCCCTTCGGGAAGGCTACACCTTC. It specifies CASSSLREGYTF.

The table lists this clone with a count of one. The chain recombines TRBV6-1 with TRBJ2-1, with 8 bases fitting TRBD1. The CDR3 has 14 residues. The germline V gene has CDR1 MNHNS and CDR2 SASEGT. After removal of 7 bases from V and 2 bases from J, the junction contained 4 bases not matched to a gene. The CDR3 DNA reads TGTGCCAGCAATGGGGACAGGACCTACAATGAGCAGTTCTTC. This gives the protein CASNGDRTYNEQFF.

This chain connects TRBV15 to TRBJ2-7; the D is unclear. The V gene lost 0 bases and the J gene lost 7 bases, with 10 bases spanning the gap. CDR1 LNHNV and CDR2 YYDKDF come from the germline V gene (reference sequence). The CDR3 loop spans 13 amino acids. CDR3 sequence: CATSRERTSEQYV. Written as DNA, the CDR3 is TGTGCCACCAGCAGAGAAAGGACGAGTGAGCAGTACGTC.

V usage is TRBV15 and J usage is TRBJ1-5, with D unclear. There are 12 residues in the CDR3. V lost 4 bases and J 5 bases, leaving 6 bases between the germline ends. Germline CDR1 reads LNHNV; CDR2 reads YYDKDF (reference sequence). The CDR3 bases are TGTGCCACCAGCATAAGGGATCAGCCCCAGCATTTT. Translated, it gives CATSIRDQPQHF.

This chain joins TRBV7-9 and TRBJ2-3; no definite D call. Germline CDR1 SEHNR, CDR2 FQNEAQ (reference sequence). V was shortened by 3 bases and J by 4 bases, with 2 bases between the two germline ends. This CDR3 contains 11 residues. CDR3 sequence reads: CASSLPDTQYF. For the CDR3, the DNA is TGTGCCAGCAGCTTGCCAGATACGCAGTATTTT.

The V call is TRBV2, the J call TRBJ2-3; 9 positions match TRBD2. The germline V gene has CDR1 SNHLY and CDR2 FYNNEI. The CDR3 runs 13 residues. V gave up 7 bases and J gave up 3 bases; unmatched junction bases: 2. Here the CDR3 reads CASKAGGTDTQYF. For the CDR3, the DNA is TGTGCCAGCAAGGCGGGAGGGACAGATACGCAGTATTTT.

This chain uses TRBV10-3 with TRBJ2-1, with D possibly being TRBD1 or TRBD2 (5 bases each). Trimming took off 11 bases at V and 6 bases at J, with 23 bases between the two ends. This CDR3 region has 15 residues. Germline V gene lookup returns CDR1 ENHRY and CDR2 SYGVKD. The CDR3: CASYSGTPLGNEQFF. The CDR3 DNA reads TGTGCCTCCTATTCCGGGACCCCCCTGGGCAATGAGCAGTTCTTC.

This rearrangement joins TRBV7-2 to TRBJ1-1; possibly TRBD1 for D (5 bases). V was shortened by 8 bases and J by 4 bases, with 14 bases between the two germline ends. CDR1 is SGHTA, CDR2 FQGNSA, per germline. The CDR3 loop spans 13 amino acids. This CDR3 is CASRRIRGTEAFF. The DNA of the CDR3 is TGTGCCAGCCGCCGGATTAGGGGCACTGAAGCTTTCTTT.

The rearrangement uses TRBV10-3 and TRBJ2-2; 9 bases are a match to TRBD2. The V gene end was trimmed by 2 bases and the J gene end by 3 bases; junction bases not matched to a gene: 1. Germline V CDR1 and CDR2: ENHRY, SYGVKD. The CDR3 runs to 15 residues. CDR3 residues: CAISEVAGDTGELFF. The CDR3 DNA is TGTGCCATCAGTGAGGTAGCGGGAGACACCGGGGAGCTGTTTTTT.

The chain has TRBV27 and TRBJ2-1, with D possibly being TRBD1 (5 bases). Trimming took off 1 base at V and 8 bases at J, with 15 bases between the two ends. The CDR3 contains 15 residues. The germline gives CDR1 MNHEY, CDR2 SMNVEV (reference sequence). CDR3 amino acids: CASSLYRTLFDEQFF. DNA for the CDR3: TGTGCCAGCAGTTTATACCGGACACTTTTCGATGAGCAGTTCTTC.

This clone occurred many times. The V and J genes are TRBV30 and TRBJ1-4; 8 bases are a match to TRBD1. The germline V gene encodes CDR1 GTSNPN and CDR2 SVGIG (reference sequence). This CDR3 is 14 amino acids long. After removal of 4 bases from V and 7 bases from J, the junction contained 8 bases not matched to a gene. CDR3 region: CAWNYQGASEKLFF. The CDR3 DNA sequence: TGTGCCTGGAATTATCAGGGGGCTTCTGAAAAACTGTTTTTT.

The rearrangement uses TRBV5-1 and TRBJ1-6; D gene unclear. The CDR3 spans 14 residues. Trimming removed 4 bases at V and 9 bases at J, with 14 bases between. Germline CDR1 is SGHRS and CDR2 is YFSETQ. The CDR3 DNA reads as TGCGCCAGCAGCACGTTTGCGGGAAGTTCACCCCTCCACTTT. Translation gives CASSTFAGSSPLHF.

As to this clone: This sequence may be a read error, since a much larger clone differs from it by one base. This chain links TRBV28 with TRBJ2-7; D is unclear. V lost 5 bases and J 0 bases, leaving 2 bases between the germline ends. Germline V gives CDR1 MDHEN, CDR2 SYDVKM. CDR3 length: 11 amino acids. CDR3 DNA: TGTGCCAGCAGTGCCTCCTACGAGCAGTACTTC. Its protein is CASSASYEQYF.